This record covers a single T cell receptor beta chain. Assay used: immunoSEQ multiplex PCR; TCRdb lists only in-frame clones, some missing. This repertoire shows more than 70,000 clones, less than 95% found once; its top ten account for more than 2.5%. The data originate from a study of T cell responses to AZD1222 COVID-19 vaccine. Deletions cut 4 bases from V and 5 bases from J, with 17 bases between. The CDR3 length is 15 residues. Germline V lookup: CDR1 LGHDT, CDR2 YNNKEL (reference sequence). The material sequenced was peripheral blood, taken 28 days after the second AZD1222 dose. This rearrangement joins TRBV3-1 (or the pseudogene TRBV3-2) to TRBJ1-1; D unclear. The receptor was isolated from an adult who received the AZD1222 COVID-19 vaccine. The CDR3 protein is CASSPPVTTGTEAFF. CDR3 in DNA: TGTGCCAGCAGCCCCCCGGTAACGACGGGGACTGAAGCTTTCTTT.